These T cell receptor beta chains were read from a single sample in a study of cytotoxic CD8 clonotypes in ibrutinib-treated CLL. Repertoires were generated with immunoSEQ multiplex PCR, while TCRdb's copy carries only in-frame clones and drops some. This table holds a few hundred thousand clones, 70% to 80% found once. The specimen comprised PBMCs, sampled before ibrutinib treatment. The receptors stem from a human donor with chronic lymphocytic leukemia. Each CDR3 is given with its conserved first and last residue. The D gene is left open where the match is weak. Clone size is given for some rows only: seen once, a few or many times, or a class if the clone is expanded.

j_call v_call d_call clone_size cdr3_nt cdr3_aa
TRBJ1-5 TRBV12-2 . . TGTGCAAGTCGGATAGGTATGACCCCAATGGGTCAGCCCCAGCATTTT CASRIGMTPMGQPQHF
TRBJ2-5 TRBV30 TRBD2 . TGTGCCTGGAGTGTAGTAGGGCTAGCGGGAGGGGCCCAAGAGACCCAGTACTTC CAWSVVGLAGGAQETQYF
TRBJ2-7 TRBV4-3 TRBD2 . TGCGCCAGCAGCCAGGGACTAGCGGCCTCCTACGAGCAGTACTTC CASSQGLAASYEQYF
TRBJ2-3 TRBV25-1 . few TGTGCCAGCAGCCGGGATGGGGCGACAGATACGCAGTATTTT CASSRDGATDTQYF
TRBJ2-1 TRBV5-1 . once TGCGCCAGCAGCTTGGTGGGGGTCAACTACAATGAGCAGTTCTTC CASSLVGVNYNEQFF
TRBJ2-7 TRBV5-1 TRBD1 few TGCGCCAGCAGCTTCTTACAGGGGCCTCTCGGCGAGCAGTACTTC CASSFLQGPLGEQYF
TRBJ2-1 TRBV11-3 . . TGTGCCAGCAGCTTTGGGGGAACGATCAATGAGCAGTTCTTC CASSFGGTINEQFF
TRBJ2-1 TRBV6-1 . . TGTGCCAGCACAACGGGACCATCCTACAATGAGCAGTTCTTC CASTTGPSYNEQFF
TRBJ2-7 TRBV7-3 TRBD2 . TGTGCCAGCAGCTTAACGGGGACTAGCGGGAGGAGGCACGAGCAGTACTTC CASSLTGTSGRRHEQYF
TRBJ1-5 TRBV19 . . TGTGCCAGTAGTATAGTGGGAGGGGGCAATCAGCCCCAGCATTTT CASSIVGGGNQPQHF
TRBJ1-3 TRBV29-1 TRBD1 . TGCAGCGCCTCACAGGGGGGGACTGGAAACACCATATATTTT CSASQGGTGNTIYF
TRBJ2-1 TRBV19 . . TGTGCCAGTAGAAACGACAGAAGCTCCTACAATGAGCAGTTCTTC CASRNDRSSYNEQFF
TRBJ2-7 TRBV5-1 . . TGCGCCAGCAGCTTATTAGGGGGGACCTACGAGCAGTACTTC CASSLLGGTYEQYF
TRBJ2-3 TRBV18 . . TGTGCCAGCTCACCGCGGGACAGTTACACAGATACGCAGTATTTT CASSPRDSYTDTQYF
TRBJ2-1 TRBV9 . once TGTGCCAGCAGCGTAGACGTGAGCGGTGAGCAGTTCTTC CASSVDVSGEQFF
TRBJ2-3 TRBV18 . . TGTGCCAGCTCTTCGGGTTGGGGGAGTGGCACAGATACGCAGTATTTT CASSSGWGSGTDTQYF
TRBJ2-1 TRBV4-1 . once TGCGCCAGCAGCCAACGCAATGAGCAGTTCTTC CASSQRNEQFF
TRBJ1-1 TRBV30 . few TGTGCCTGGAGTGTTCGGGCTGAAGCTTTCTTT CAWSVRAEAFF
TRBJ2-5 TRBV7-2 . . TGTGCCAGCAGCTTATCGTCGGGGGTTGAGACCCAGTACTTC CASSLSSGVETQYF
TRBJ2-7 TRBV25-1 . . TGTGCCAGCAGTGAATGGGCCGTTTACGAGCAGTACTTC CASSEWAVYEQYF
TRBJ1-1 TRBV7-8 . . TGTGCCAGCAGCTTGGGACAACCGAACACTGAAGCTTTCTTT CASSLGQPNTEAFF
TRBJ2-7 TRBV7-9 TRBD1 . TGTGCCAGCAGCTCTCCGGGACAGACCCCCTGTGTGCAGTACTTC CASSSPGQTPCVQYF
TRBJ2-1 TRBV5-4 . . TGTGCCAGCAGCTTGTTTTGGGACGCCGTCGATGAGCAGTTCTTC CASSLFWDAVDEQFF
TRBJ1-2 TRBV5-6 . . TGTGCCAGCAGCTTGGCCCAGGGAAGGTATGGCTACACCTTC CASSLAQGRYGYTF
TRBJ1-2 TRBV5-8 . . TGTGCCAGCAGAGGAACCGACTATGGCTACACCTTC CASRGTDYGYTF
TRBJ2-3 TRBV10-2 TRBD2 . TGCGCCAGCAGTGAACTAGCGGGAGGCTCAGATACGCAGTATTTT CASSELAGGSDTQYF
TRBJ2-1 TRBV5-8 . . TGTGCCAGCACCCCCGGGAGAGGAGCGGCGGACAATGAGCAGTTCTTC CASTPGRGAADNEQFF
TRBJ1-2 TRBV27 . . TGTGCCAGCAGTTTTGTGGGTAACTATGGCTACACCTTC CASSFVGNYGYTF